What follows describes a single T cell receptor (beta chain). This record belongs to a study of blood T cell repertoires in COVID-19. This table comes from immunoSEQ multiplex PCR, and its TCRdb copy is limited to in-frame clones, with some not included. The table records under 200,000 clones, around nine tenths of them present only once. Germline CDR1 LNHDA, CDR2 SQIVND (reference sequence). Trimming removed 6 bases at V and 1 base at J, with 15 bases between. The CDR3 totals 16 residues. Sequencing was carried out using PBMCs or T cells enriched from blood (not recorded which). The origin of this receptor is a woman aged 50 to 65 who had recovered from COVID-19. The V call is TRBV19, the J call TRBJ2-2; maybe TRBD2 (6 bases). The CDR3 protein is CASRFSGVVNTGELFF. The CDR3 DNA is TGTGCCAGTAGATTTAGCGGAGTTGTGAACACCGGGGAGCTGTTTTTT.